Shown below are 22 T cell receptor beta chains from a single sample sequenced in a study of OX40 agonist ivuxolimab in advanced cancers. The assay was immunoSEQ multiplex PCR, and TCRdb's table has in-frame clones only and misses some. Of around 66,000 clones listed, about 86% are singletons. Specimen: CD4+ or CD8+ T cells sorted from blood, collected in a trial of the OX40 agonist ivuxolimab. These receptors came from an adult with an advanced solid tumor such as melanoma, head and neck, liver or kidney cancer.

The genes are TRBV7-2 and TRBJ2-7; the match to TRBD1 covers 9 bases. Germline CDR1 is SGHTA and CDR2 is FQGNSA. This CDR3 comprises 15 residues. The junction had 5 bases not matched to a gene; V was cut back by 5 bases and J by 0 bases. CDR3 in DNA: TGTGCCAGCAGCGTTGGGACAGGGAGCTCCTACGAGCAGTACTTC. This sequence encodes CASSVGTGSSYEQYF.

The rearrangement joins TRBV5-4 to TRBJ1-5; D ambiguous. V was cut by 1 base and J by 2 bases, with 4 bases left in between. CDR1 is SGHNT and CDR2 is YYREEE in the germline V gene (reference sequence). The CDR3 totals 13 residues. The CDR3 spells CASSLNRNQPQHF. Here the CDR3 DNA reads TGTGCCAGCAGCTTGAACCGCAATCAGCCCCAGCATTTT.

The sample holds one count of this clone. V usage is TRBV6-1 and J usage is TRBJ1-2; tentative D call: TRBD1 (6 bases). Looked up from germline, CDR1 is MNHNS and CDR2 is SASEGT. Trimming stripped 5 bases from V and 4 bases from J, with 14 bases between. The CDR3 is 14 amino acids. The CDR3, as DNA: TGTGCCAGCAGTCCACCAGGACAGTTCTATGGCTACACCTTC. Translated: CASSPPGQFYGYTF.

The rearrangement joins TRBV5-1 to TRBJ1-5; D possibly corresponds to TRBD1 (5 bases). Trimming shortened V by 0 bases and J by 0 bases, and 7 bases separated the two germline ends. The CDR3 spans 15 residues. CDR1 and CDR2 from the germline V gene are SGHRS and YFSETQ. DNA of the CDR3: TGCGCCAGCAGCTTGGGACAGCTTAGCAATCAGCCCCAGCATTTT. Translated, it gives CASSLGQLSNQPQHF.

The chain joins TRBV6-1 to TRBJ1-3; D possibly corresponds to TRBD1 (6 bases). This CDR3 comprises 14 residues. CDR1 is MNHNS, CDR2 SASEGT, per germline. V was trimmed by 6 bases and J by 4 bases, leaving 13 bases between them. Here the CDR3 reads CASRRQENGNTIYF. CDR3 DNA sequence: TGTGCCAGCAGAAGACAGGAAAACGGAAACACCATATATTTT.

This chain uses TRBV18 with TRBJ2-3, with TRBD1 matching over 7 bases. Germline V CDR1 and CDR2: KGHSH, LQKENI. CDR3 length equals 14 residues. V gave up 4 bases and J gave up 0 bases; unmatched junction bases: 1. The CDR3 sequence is CASSRGQSTDTQYF. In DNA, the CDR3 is TGTGCCAGCTCACGGGGACAGAGCACAGATACGCAGTATTTT.

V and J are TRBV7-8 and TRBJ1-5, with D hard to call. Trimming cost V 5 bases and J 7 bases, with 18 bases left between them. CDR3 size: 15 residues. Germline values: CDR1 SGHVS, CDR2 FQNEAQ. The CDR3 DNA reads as TGTGCCAGCAGCAACACCCCGTCCCTGACGCAGCCCCAGCATTTT. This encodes CASSNTPSLTQPQHF.

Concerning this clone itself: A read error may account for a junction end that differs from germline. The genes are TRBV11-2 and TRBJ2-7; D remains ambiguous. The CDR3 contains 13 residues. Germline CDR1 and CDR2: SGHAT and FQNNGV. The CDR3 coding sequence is TGTGCCAGCAGTTTAGTTTGGGAAGACGAGCAGTACTTC. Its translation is CASSLVWEDEQYF.

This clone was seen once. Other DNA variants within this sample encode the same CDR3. CDR3 in amino acids: CASSLVETQYF. The CDR3 bases are TGTGCCAGCAGCTTAGTGGAGACCCAGTACTTC. The gene calls are TRBV7-9 and TRBJ2-5; no clear D gene. CDR3 length equals 11 residues. V lost 1 base to trimming and J lost 5 bases, with 2 bases between them. Germline-derived CDR1 and CDR2 are SEHNR and FQNEAQ (reference sequence).

The CDR3 DNA sequence: TGTGCCAGCTCACCCACGGCCGGCGAGGGACGAGGCACCGGGGAGCTGTTTTTT. The encoded protein is CASSPTAGEGRGTGELFF. J is TRBJ2-2 and V is TRBV18; the D call may be TRBD1 or TRBD2 (5 bases each). Deletions cut 3 bases from V and 4 bases from J, with 21 bases between. The CDR3 extends over 18 amino acids. The germline V gene encodes CDR1 KGHSH and CDR2 LQKENI.

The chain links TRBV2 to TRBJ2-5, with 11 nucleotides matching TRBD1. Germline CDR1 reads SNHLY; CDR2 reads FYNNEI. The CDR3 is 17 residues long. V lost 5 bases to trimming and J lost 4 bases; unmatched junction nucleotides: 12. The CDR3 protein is CASSTEPGTGGVETQYF. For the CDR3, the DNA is TGTGCCAGCAGTACGGAACCCGGGACAGGGGGTGTAGAGACCCAGTACTTC.

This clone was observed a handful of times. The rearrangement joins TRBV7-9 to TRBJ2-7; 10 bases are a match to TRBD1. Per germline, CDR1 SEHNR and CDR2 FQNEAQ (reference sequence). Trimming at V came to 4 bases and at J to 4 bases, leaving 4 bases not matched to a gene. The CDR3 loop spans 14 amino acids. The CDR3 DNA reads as TGTGCCAGCAGCTCGACAGGGGGCCGATACGAGCAGTACTTC. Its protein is CASSSTGGRYEQYF. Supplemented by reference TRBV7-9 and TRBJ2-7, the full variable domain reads DTGVSQNPRHKITKRGQNVTFRCDPISEHNRLYWYRQTLGQGPEFLTYFQNEAQLEKSRLLSDRFSAERPKGSFSTLEIQRTEQGDSAMYLCASSSTGGRYEQYFGPGTRLTVT.

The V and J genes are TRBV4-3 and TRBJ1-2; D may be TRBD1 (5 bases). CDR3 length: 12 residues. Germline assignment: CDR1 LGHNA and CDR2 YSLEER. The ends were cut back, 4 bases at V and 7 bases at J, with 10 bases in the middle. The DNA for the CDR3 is TGCGCCAGCAGCCGGGACGGGGGTGGCTACACCTTC. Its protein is CASSRDGGGYTF.

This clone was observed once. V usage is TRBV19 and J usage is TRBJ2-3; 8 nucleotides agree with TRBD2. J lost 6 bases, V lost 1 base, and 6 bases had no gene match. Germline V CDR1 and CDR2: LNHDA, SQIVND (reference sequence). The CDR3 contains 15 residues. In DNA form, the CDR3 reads TGTGCCAGTAGTATAGTCGGGGGGGCTGTGGATACGCAGTATTTT. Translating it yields CASSIVGGAVDTQYF.

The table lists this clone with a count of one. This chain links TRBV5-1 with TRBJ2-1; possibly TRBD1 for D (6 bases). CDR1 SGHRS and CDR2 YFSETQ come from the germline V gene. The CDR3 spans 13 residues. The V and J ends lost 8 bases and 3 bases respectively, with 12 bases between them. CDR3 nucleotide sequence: TGCGCCAGAGAACAGGGTAACTACAATGAGCAGTTCTTC. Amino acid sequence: CAREQGNYNEQFF. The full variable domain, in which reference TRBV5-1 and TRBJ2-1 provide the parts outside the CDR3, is KAGVTQTPRYLIKTRGQQVTLSCSPISGHRSVSWYQQTPGQGLQFLFEYFSETQRNKGNFPGRFSGRQFSNSRSEMNVSTLELGDSALYLCAREQGNYNEQFFGPGTRLTVL.

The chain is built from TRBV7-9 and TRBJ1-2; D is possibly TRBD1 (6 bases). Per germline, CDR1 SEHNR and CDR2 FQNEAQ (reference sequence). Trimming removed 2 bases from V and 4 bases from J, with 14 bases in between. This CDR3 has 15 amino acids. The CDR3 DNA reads TGTGCCAGCAGCTTATACCGACAGGAGTCCTATGGCTACACCTTC. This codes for CASSLYRQESYGYTF. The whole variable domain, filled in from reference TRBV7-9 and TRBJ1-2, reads DTGVSQNPRHKITKRGQNVTFRCDPISEHNRLYWYRQTLGQGPEFLTYFQNEAQLEKSRLLSDRFSAERPKGSFSTLEIQRTEQGDSAMYLCASSLYRQESYGYTFGSGTRLTVV.

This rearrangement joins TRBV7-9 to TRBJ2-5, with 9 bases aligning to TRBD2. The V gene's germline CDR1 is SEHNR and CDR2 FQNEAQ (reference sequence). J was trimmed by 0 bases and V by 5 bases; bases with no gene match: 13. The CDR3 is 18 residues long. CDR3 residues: CASSLGSLAGKYQETQYF. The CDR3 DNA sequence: TGTGCCAGCAGCCTCGGGTCCCTAGCGGGGAAGTACCAAGAGACCCAGTACTTC.

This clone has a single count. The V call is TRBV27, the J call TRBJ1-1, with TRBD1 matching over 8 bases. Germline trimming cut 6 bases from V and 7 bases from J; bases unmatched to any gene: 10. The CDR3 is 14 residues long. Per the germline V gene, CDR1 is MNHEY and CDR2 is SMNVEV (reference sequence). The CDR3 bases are TGTGCCAGCAGAACTAAGACAGGGGAAATTGAAGCTTTCTTT. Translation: CASRTKTGEIEAFF.

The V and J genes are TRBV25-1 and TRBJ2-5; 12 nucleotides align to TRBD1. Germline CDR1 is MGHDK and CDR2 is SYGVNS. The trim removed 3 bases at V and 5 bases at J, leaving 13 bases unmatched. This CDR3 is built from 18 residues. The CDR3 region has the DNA TGTGCCAGCAGTGAGGGGTATGGCGGGACAGGGGGCGGTGAGACCCAGTACTTC. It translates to CASSEGYGGTGGGETQYF.

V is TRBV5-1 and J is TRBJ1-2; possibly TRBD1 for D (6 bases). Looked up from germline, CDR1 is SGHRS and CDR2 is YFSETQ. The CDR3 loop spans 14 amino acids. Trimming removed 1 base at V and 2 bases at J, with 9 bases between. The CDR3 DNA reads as TGCGCCAGCAGCTTGAACAGGGCAAACTATGGCTACACCTTC. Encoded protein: CASSLNRANYGYTF.

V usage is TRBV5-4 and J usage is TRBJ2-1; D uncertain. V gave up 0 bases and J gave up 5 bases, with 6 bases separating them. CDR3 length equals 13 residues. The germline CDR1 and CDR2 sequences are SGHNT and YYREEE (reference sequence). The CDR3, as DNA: TGTGCCAGCAGCTTGGGGCCGAACAATGAGCAGTTCTTC. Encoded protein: CASSLGPNNEQFF.

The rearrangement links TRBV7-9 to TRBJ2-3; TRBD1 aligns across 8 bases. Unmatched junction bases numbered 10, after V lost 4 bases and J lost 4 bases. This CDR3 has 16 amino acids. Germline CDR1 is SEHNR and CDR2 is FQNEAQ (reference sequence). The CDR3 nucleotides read TGTGCCAGCAGCTCGCGAGGGGGACAGGTATCAGATACGCAGTATTTT. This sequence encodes CASSSRGGQVSDTQYF.